Listed below are T cell receptor beta chains from one sample, sequenced in a study of beta chain features in type 1 diabetes. Profiling relied on immunoSEQ multiplex PCR, and the TCRdb table lists in-frame clones only, not all of them. The repertoire holds around 600,000 clones, with roughly 12% as singletons. Sequenced sample: naive CD4+ T cells from blood. These receptors were obtained from a man aged 25 to 40 with type 1 diabetes. The CDR3 runs from the conserved cysteine through the conserved F or W. The D gene is left open where the match is weak. Expanded clones are given a class, and other clones once, few, many or no size at all.

J: TRBJ1-4
V: TRBV20-1
D: -
size: -
DNA: TGCAGTGCCAGGAATGAAAAACTGTTTTTT
CDR3: CSARNEKLFF

J: TRBJ2-3
V: TRBV11-2
D: -
size: few
DNA: TGTGCCAGCAGCTTAGACCTTACAGATACGCAGTATTTT
CDR3: CASSLDLTDTQYF

J: TRBJ2-1
V: TRBV2
D: TRBD1
size: few
DNA: TGTGCCAGCAGTGATGGACAGGGGGACAATGAGCAGTTCTTC
CDR3: CASSDGQGDNEQFF

J: TRBJ1-2
V: TRBV7-2
D: TRBD1
size: few
DNA: TGTGCCAGCAGCTCGGGACAGGCCGGGGGCTACACCTTC
CDR3: CASSSGQAGGYTF

J: TRBJ1-1
V: TRBV11-2
D: -
size: -
DNA: TGTGCCAGCAGCCCATCCCCAAACACTGAAGCTTTCTTT
CDR3: CASSPSPNTEAFF

J: TRBJ1-1
V: TRBV4-3
D: -
size: many
DNA: TGCGCCAGCAGCCCCTCATTTATGGGCACTGAAGCTTTCTTT
CDR3: CASSPSFMGTEAFF

J: TRBJ1-2
V: TRBV29-1
D: -
size: few
DNA: TGCAGCGTTGTAGGCTCGGGAGAGTATGGCTACACCTTC
CDR3: CSVVGSGEYGYTF

J: TRBJ2-1
V: TRBV7-2
D: -
size: -
DNA: TGTGCCAGCAGCCCCGGCCGGGCGGGGAGAGGATATGAGCAGTTCTTC
CDR3: CASSPGRAGRGYEQFF

J: TRBJ1-2
V: TRBV5-1
D: -
size: -
DNA: TGCGCCAGCAGCTCGACAGTCGATAACTATGGCTACACCTTC
CDR3: CASSSTVDNYGYTF

J: TRBJ2-1
V: TRBV11-2
D: -
size: -
DNA: TGTGCCAGCAGCCCCCTTGGGTTTCCCTACAATGAGCAGTTCTTC
CDR3: CASSPLGFPYNEQFF

J: TRBJ2-7
V: TRBV7-8
D: TRBD1
size: -
DNA: TGTGCCAGCAGCCACGGACAGGGGGCGAGGGAGCAGTACTTC
CDR3: CASSHGQGAREQYF

J: TRBJ2-1
V: TRBV6-6
D: -
size: -
DNA: TGTGCCAGCAGTCGAGGGCTCGATGAGCAGTTCTTC
CDR3: CASSRGLDEQFF

J: TRBJ1-5
V: TRBV23-1
D: -
size: -
DNA: TGCGCCAGCAGTCAATCCCATATACTCTCTGAAAATCAGCCCCAGCATTTT
CDR3: CASSQSHILSENQPQHF

J: TRBJ2-7
V: TRBV28
D: -
size: few
DNA: TGTGCCAGCAGAGAGGACAGAAACTACGAGCAGTACTTC
CDR3: CASREDRNYEQYF

J: TRBJ1-5
V: TRBV6-5
D: -
size: -
DNA: TGTGCCAGCAGCCCCCCCGGGGGTCATCAGCCCCAGCATTTT
CDR3: CASSPPGGHQPQHF

J: TRBJ2-3
V: TRBV4-2
D: TRBD2
size: -
DNA: TGTGCCAGCAGCCAAGCTCCAACTAGCGGGGGGAGTGCAGATACGCAGTATTTT
CDR3: CASSQAPTSGGSADTQYF

J: TRBJ1-2
V: TRBV13
D: -
size: few
DNA: TGTGCCAGCAGCTTAGGCCACGGGCGTGGCTACACCTTC
CDR3: CASSLGHGRGYTF

J: TRBJ2-3
V: TRBV28
D: TRBD1
size: -
DNA: TGTGCCAGCACCGAAGTCCCACAGGGGTGGGATACGCAGTATTTT
CDR3: CASTEVPQGWDTQYF

J: TRBJ1-1
V: TRBV5-1
D: -
size: few
DNA: TGCGCCAGCAGCTTGGGGACAGCGAACACTGAAGCTTTCTTT
CDR3: CASSLGTANTEAFF

J: TRBJ2-2
V: TRBV19
D: TRBD1
size: -
DNA: TGTGCCAGTAGTTTGGGACAGGGGGCCGGGGAGCTGTTTTTT
CDR3: CASSLGQGAGELFF

J: TRBJ2-5
V: TRBV18
D: -
size: -
DNA: TGTGCCAGCTCACCAACCGGGGTCCAAGAGACCCAGTACTTC
CDR3: CASSPTGVQETQYF

J: TRBJ2-5
V: TRBV28
D: -
size: -
DNA: TGTGCCAGCGATCGAGGGTACCAAGAGACCCAGTACTTC
CDR3: CASDRGYQETQYF

J: TRBJ2-7
V: TRBV11-2
D: -
size: -
DNA: TGTGCCAGCAGCCTAGGGGCTAGCCCCTCCGAGCAGTACTTC
CDR3: CASSLGASPSEQYF

J: TRBJ1-2
V: TRBV7-9
D: TRBD1
size: -
DNA: TGTGCCAGCAGCTTCAGACAGGGACGAGGCTACACCTTC
CDR3: CASSFRQGRGYTF

J: TRBJ2-6
V: TRBV9
D: -
size: few
DNA: TGTGCCAGCAGCGTCCCAAGGGGCGGGACCTACTCTGGGGCCAACGTCCTGACTTTC
CDR3: CASSVPRGGTYSGANVLTF

J: TRBJ2-2
V: TRBV28
D: -
size: few
DNA: TGTGCCAGCAGTTTAAAAGATTTCTGGGACACCGGGGAGCTGTTTTTT
CDR3: CASSLKDFWDTGELFF

J: TRBJ2-5
V: TRBV7-6
D: -
size: few
DNA: TGTGCCAGCAGTCCAAGGAACCAAGAGACCCAGTACTTC
CDR3: CASSPRNQETQYF

J: TRBJ2-2
V: TRBV14
D: -
size: many
DNA: TGTGCCAGCAGCCCACAGGGTCTCACCGGGGAGCTGTTTTTT
CDR3: CASSPQGLTGELFF

J: TRBJ1-2
V: TRBV7-9
D: -
size: -
DNA: TGTGCCAGCAGCCGGGAAAACTATGGCTACACCTTC
CDR3: CASSRENYGYTF

J: TRBJ1-1
V: TRBV7-9
D: TRBD1
size: few
DNA: TGTGCCAGCAGCACAAGGACAGGGATGAGGAACACTGAAGCTTTCTTT
CDR3: CASSTRTGMRNTEAFF

J: TRBJ1-5
V: TRBV19
D: TRBD1
size: -
DNA: TGTGCCAGTAGGGCCGGACAGGTTAGCAATCAGCCCCAGCATTTT
CDR3: CASRAGQVSNQPQHF

J: TRBJ1-6
V: TRBV7-2
D: -
size: few
DNA: TGTGCCAGCAGCCCGGGGGGGACTCTTTCACCCCTCCACTTT
CDR3: CASSPGGTLSPLHF

J: TRBJ2-3
V: TRBV2
D: -
size: -
DNA: TGTGCCAGCAGCGCTCCTAGCTTCCGCACAGATACGCAGTATTTT
CDR3: CASSAPSFRTDTQYF

J: TRBJ1-3
V: TRBV7-9
D: TRBD1
size: few
DNA: TGTGCCAGCAGCTCCGACAGGGGGCGAGGAAACACCATATATTTT
CDR3: CASSSDRGRGNTIYF

J: TRBJ2-2
V: TRBV6-5
D: -
size: -
DNA: TGTGCCAGCAGTTACTCTCGGCAGGGACGTACCGGGGAGCTGTTTTTT
CDR3: CASSYSRQGRTGELFF

J: TRBJ2-6
V: TRBV19
D: -
size: -
DNA: TGTGCCAGTAAGAAGGGGGAGGAATCTGGGGCCAACGTCCTGACTTTC
CDR3: CASKKGEESGANVLTF

J: TRBJ2-1
V: TRBV10-3
D: -
size: -
DNA: TGTGCCATCAGTGAGGCAGACTGGAGCGAAGAGCAGTTCTTC
CDR3: CAISEADWSEEQFF

J: TRBJ2-5
V: TRBV30
D: TRBD1
size: -
DNA: TGTGCCTGGACCGGACAGGGGCAAGAGACCCAGTACTTC
CDR3: CAWTGQGQETQYF

J: TRBJ1-1
V: TRBV23-1
D: TRBD1
size: few
DNA: TGCGCCAGCAGTCCCGGGACAGGGGGCTTGAACACTGAAGCTTTCTTT
CDR3: CASSPGTGGLNTEAFF

J: TRBJ2-3
V: TRBV10-3
D: -
size: few
DNA: TGTGCCATCGGCCGTATGTTGCGGACAGATACGCAGTATTTT
CDR3: CAIGRMLRTDTQYF

J: TRBJ1-2
V: TRBV12-5
D: -
size: -
DNA: TGTGCTAGTGGTTTGCGGGGCGCAGGTGGCTACACCTTC
CDR3: CASGLRGAGGYTF

J: TRBJ1-6
V: TRBV6-5
D: -
size: -
DNA: TGTGCCAGCAGTTACAGAGGATCCTATAATTCACCCCTCCACTTT
CDR3: CASSYRGSYNSPLHF

J: TRBJ2-7
V: TRBV18
D: -
size: -
DNA: TGTGCCAGCTCACCAGTCCTATTACAGGGTCAACGCTACGAGCAGTACTTC
CDR3: CASSPVLLQGQRYEQYF

J: TRBJ2-1
V: TRBV11-3
D: -
size: few
DNA: TGTGCCAGCAGCTTAGAACAGGGCGGCTCCTACAATGAGCAGTTCTTC
CDR3: CASSLEQGGSYNEQFF

J: TRBJ1-6
V: TRBV7-9
D: -
size: -
DNA: TGTGCCAGCAGCCAGACATACTCCTATAATTCACCCCTCCACTTT
CDR3: CASSQTYSYNSPLHF

J: TRBJ1-2
V: TRBV7-2
D: TRBD1
size: -
DNA: TGTGCCAGCCTTCCAGGGGGGAATAACTATGGCTACACCTTC
CDR3: CASLPGGNNYGYTF

J: TRBJ2-1
V: TRBV7-9
D: -
size: -
DNA: TGTGCCAGCAGACCCCGGGGCATAGAAGCGGCCAATGAGCAGTTCTTC
CDR3: CASRPRGIEAANEQFF

J: TRBJ2-5
V: TRBV5-4
D: -
size: few
DNA: TGTGCCAGCAGCTACCGGACCGAACAAGAGACCCAGTACTTC
CDR3: CASSYRTEQETQYF

J: TRBJ1-5
V: TRBV19
D: TRBD1
size: few
DNA: TGTGCCAGTAGCATTTCCGGGACAGGGAGAAGGCAGCCCCAGCATTTT
CDR3: CASSISGTGRRQPQHF

J: TRBJ2-5
V: TRBV29-1
D: TRBD2
size: -
DNA: TGCAGCGTTCTGACGGACAGCCGGGGGGGGACCCAGTACTTC
CDR3: CSVLTDSRGGTQYF

J: TRBJ2-7
V: TRBV7-9
D: TRBD1
size: -
DNA: TGTGCCAGCAGCTTAGAGGGGACAGGGAACTACGAGCAGTACTTC
CDR3: CASSLEGTGNYEQYF